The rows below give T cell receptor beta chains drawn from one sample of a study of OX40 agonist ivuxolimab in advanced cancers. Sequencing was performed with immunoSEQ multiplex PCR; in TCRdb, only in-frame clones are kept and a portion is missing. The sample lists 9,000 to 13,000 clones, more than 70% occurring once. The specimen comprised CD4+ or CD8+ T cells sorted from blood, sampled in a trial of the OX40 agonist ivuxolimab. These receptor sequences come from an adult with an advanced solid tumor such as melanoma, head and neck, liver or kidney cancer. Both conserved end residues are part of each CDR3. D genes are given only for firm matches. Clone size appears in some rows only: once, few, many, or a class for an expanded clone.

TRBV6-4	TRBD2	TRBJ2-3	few	TGTGCCAGCAGTGCTTCTAGCGGTAGCACAGATACGCAGTATTTT	CASSASSGSTDTQYF
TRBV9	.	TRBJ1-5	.	TGTGCCAGCAGCGGGGGGGCTTTCAATCAGCCCCAGCATTTT	CASSGGAFNQPQHF
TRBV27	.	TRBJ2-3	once	TGTGCCAGCAGTTTTAGGACCACAGATACGCAGTATTTT	CASSFRTTDTQYF
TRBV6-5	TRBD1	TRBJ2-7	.	TGTGCCAGCAGTTACGGGGGGACAGGGTTCTACGAGCAGTACTTC	CASSYGGTGFYEQYF
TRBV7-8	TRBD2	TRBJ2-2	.	TGTGCCAGCAGCTCCTGGGTTAGCGGGGCGAACACCGGGGAGCTGTTTTTT	CASSSWVSGANTGELFF
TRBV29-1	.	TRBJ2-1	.	TGCAGCGTTGAAGATCTAGGGGGGGTAGACAGGGACAATGAGCAGTTCTTC	CSVEDLGGVDRDNEQFF
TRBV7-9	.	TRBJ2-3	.	TGTGCCAGCTCCTCGACGGGACCAACAGATACGCAGTATTTT	CASSSTGPTDTQYF
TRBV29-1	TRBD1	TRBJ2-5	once	TGCAGCGTTGTGACAGGGGGTTGGGAGACCCAGTACTTC	CSVVTGGWETQYF
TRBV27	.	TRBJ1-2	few	TGTGCCAGCTCCGCGGGGTACTATGGCTACACCTTC	CASSAGYYGYTF
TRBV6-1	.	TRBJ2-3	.	TGTGCTAGTGGGGCTTCTAGCACAGATACGCAGTATTTT	CASGASSTDTQYF
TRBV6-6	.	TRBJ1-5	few	TGTGCCAGCAGTTACTCTCCCCCGGGCAATCAGCCCCAGCATTTT	CASSYSPPGNQPQHF
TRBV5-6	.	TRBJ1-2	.	TGTGCCAGCAGCTTCTTGCAGGCTAACTATGGCTACACCTTC	CASSFLQANYGYTF
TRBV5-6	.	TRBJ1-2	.	TGTGCCAGCAGCTCACCTTTGACGGCTAACTATGGCTACACCTTC	CASSSPLTANYGYTF
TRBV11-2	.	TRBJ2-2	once	TGTGCCAGCAGCACCTCGGACAGACCCAAGATGAACACCGGGGAGCTGTTTTTT	CASSTSDRPKMNTGELFF
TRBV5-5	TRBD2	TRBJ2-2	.	TGTGCCAGCAGCTTGACTAGCGGGAACACCGGGGAGCTGTTTTTT	CASSLTSGNTGELFF
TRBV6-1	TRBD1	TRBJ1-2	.	TGTGCCAGCAGTCGACAGGGAGGGAAAAATGGCTACACCTTC	CASSRQGGKNGYTF